A single sample is the source of the 9 T cell receptor beta chains below, sequenced in a study of blood T cell repertoires in COVID-19. The repertoire was sequenced with immunoSEQ multiplex PCR; TCRdb's copy has only in-frame clones and lacks some. Of 68,000 or so clones detected, roughly 80% appear once; the ten largest clones hold 23%. What was sequenced was peripheral blood. The receptor set was obtained from a human donor in a cohort sampled during active COVID-19.

This chain uses TRBV7-8 with TRBJ2-3; 7 bases are a match to TRBD1. The CDR3 loop spans 16 amino acids. The V segment lost 5 bases and the J segment 4 bases; nucleotides outside the gene matches: 12. Germline V gene lookup returns CDR1 SGHVS and CDR2 FQNEAQ. The CDR3 loop is CASSTTGSRRPDTQYF. In DNA, the CDR3 is TGTGCCAGCAGCACGACAGGGAGTCGTCGCCCAGATACGCAGTATTTT.

The chain has TRBV5-1 and TRBJ2-1; D possibly corresponds to TRBD1 (6 bases). The germline gives CDR1 SGHRS, CDR2 YFSETQ. The CDR3 consists of 19 residues. The V end was cut by 5 bases, the J end by 5 bases, with 29 bases between. The DNA of the CDR3 is TGCGCCAGCAGACAGGGAGCGAATCCCCTGGAGAGGTCCAACAATGAGCAGTTCTTC. Amino acids: CASRQGANPLERSNNEQFF.

This clone was found a few times. V is TRBV5-8 and J is TRBJ2-6; a weak D match, TRBD1 (6 bases). Trimming stripped 4 bases from V and 0 bases from J, with 8 bases between. The germline V gene encodes CDR1 SGHTS and CDR2 YDEGEE. The CDR3 is 15 amino acids. The CDR3 protein is CASSRGGSGANVLTF. The CDR3 region has the DNA TGTGCCAGCAGCCGAGGGGGCTCTGGGGCCAACGTCCTGACTTTC.

This chain uses TRBV7-2 with TRBJ2-5; D gene uncertain. The CDR3 runs to 15 residues. Trimming pared 5 bases from V and 1 base from J, leaving 14 bases between. Germline CDR1 reads SGHTA; CDR2 reads FQGNSA. The CDR3 bases are TGTGCCAGCAGCATAATTAGAGGTAGCCAAGAGACCCAGTACTTC. Translation: CASSIIRGSQETQYF.

As concerns this clone: Other DNA sequences within the sample encode an identical CDR3. J is TRBJ2-7 and V is TRBV3-1 (or the pseudogene TRBV3-2); 11 nucleotides line up with TRBD1. The V and J ends lost 3 bases and 6 bases, in that order; junction bases with no gene match: 10. CDR3 length: 16 residues. Germline-derived CDR1 and CDR2 are LGHDT and YNNKEL (reference sequence). The CDR3 sequence: CASSHPPGQGAREQYF. In DNA form, the CDR3 reads TGTGCCAGCAGCCACCCTCCCGGACAGGGGGCGCGCGAGCAGTACTTC.

The chain carries TRBV3-1 (or the pseudogene TRBV3-2) and TRBJ2-7, with 10 positions matching TRBD2. Germline V lookup: CDR1 LGHDT, CDR2 YNNKEL (reference sequence). V lost 4 bases to trimming and J lost 2 bases; unmatched junction nucleotides: 2. The CDR3 sequence is 14 residues long. In nucleotides, the CDR3 is TGTGCCAGCAGCCGAGCGGGAGGGACCTACGAGCAGTACTTC. Translated, it gives CASSRAGGTYEQYF.

V gene TRBV7-9 combines with J gene TRBJ2-4; D is unresolved. The CDR3 spans 17 residues. The V end was cut by 6 bases, the J end by 8 bases, with 26 bases between. Germline V lookup: CDR1 SEHNR, CDR2 FQNEAQ (reference sequence). The CDR3 DNA is TGTGCCAGCAGACGTTCCGCAAACTCGGCCTCCGGAGACATTCAGTACTTC. The encoded protein is CASRRSANSASGDIQYF.

V usage is TRBV5-1 and J usage is TRBJ2-7; TRBD1 matches at 7 bases. Germline values: CDR1 SGHRS, CDR2 YFSETQ. V was pared by 4 bases and J by 4 bases, with 5 bases of the junction left unmatched. The CDR3 length is 13 residues. CDR3 region: CASSPGQIYEQYF. The CDR3 nucleotides are TGCGCCAGCAGCCCGGGACAGATTTACGAGCAGTACTTC.

This clone was observed at least ten times. The chain combines TRBV7-9 with TRBJ2-1; the match to TRBD2 covers 14 bases. V was clipped by 5 bases and J by 9 bases; unmatched bases: 6. Per the germline V gene, CDR1 is SEHNR and CDR2 is FQNEAQ (reference sequence). This CDR3 is 15 amino acids long. The CDR3 sequence is CASSPRLAGGGEQFF. The CDR3 DNA sequence: TGTGCCAGCAGCCCCCGACTAGCGGGAGGGGGTGAGCAGTTCTTC.